These T cell receptor beta chains were read from a single sample in a study of early T cells in non-severe SARS-CoV-2 infection. TCRdb itself ran the 5' RACE reads through MiXCR, one entry per CDR3 protein. The table shows 55,000 to 80,000 distinct CDR3 sequences, with more than 9% occurring only once. Sequences were obtained from whole blood. The receptor set was obtained from an adult who was a healthcare worker with PCR-confirmed SARS-CoV-2 infection or an uninfected control (not recorded which). Both conserved end residues are part of each CDR3. Fields, in order: V gene, J gene, CDR3 protein.

>TRBV3-1|TRBJ2-3
CASSQGLTSDTQYF
>TRBV5-1|TRBJ2-1
CASSLGSPYNEQFF
>TRBV20-1|TRBJ2-7
CSAPETAGTYEQYF
>TRBV20-1|TRBJ1-1
CSAPLDRAGTEAFF
>TRBV28|TRBJ2-3
CASSLNRGRGQKGDTQYF
>TRBV4-1|TRBJ1-1
CASSPPNTEAFF
>TRBV11-2|TRBJ2-7
CASSFGQGAREQYF
>TRBV15|TRBJ2-7
CATSRNPPGTTGEQYF
>TRBV7-9|TRBJ2-3
CASRAGTGSTDTQYF
>TRBV5-1|TRBJ2-7
CASSLVSGTVIYEQYF
>TRBV6-5|TRBJ1-2
CASRTGTNYGYTF
>TRBV27|TRBJ2-2
CASSFGRGRRELFF
>TRBV6-6|TRBJ2-7
CASSPTGGGEQYF
>TRBV20-1|TRBJ2-1
CSASLQVNEQFF
>TRBV20-1|TRBJ1-6
CSASDRSRDSPLHF
>TRBV5-1|TRBJ1-1
CASSLGRVGTEAFF
>TRBV19|TRBJ1-5
CASSTTGGNQPQHF
>TRBV14|TRBJ1-4
CASSRLSNEKLFF
>TRBV2|TRBJ1-5
CASSGAGYSNQPQHF
>TRBV6-1|TRBJ2-5
CASSRNLGAPETQYF
>TRBV5-1|TRBJ2-7
CASSLGGQEAYEQYF
>TRBV19|TRBJ2-3
CASSILGLAGATDTQYF
>TRBV19|TRBJ2-1
CASSTIGDSGRAVHEQFF
>TRBV5-5|TRBJ1-4
CASSPGLTFDEKLFF
>TRBV19|TRBJ1-2
CASSIPTGAYTF
>TRBV5-5|TRBJ1-4
CASSPGRPGEKLFF
>TRBV12-3/TRBV12-4|TRBJ2-7
CASSPIRRVEAYEQYF
>TRBV7-6|TRBJ2-5
CASSPRTSRFQETQYF
>TRBV12-5|TRBJ1-2
CASGLVRGQPPINYGYTF
>TRBV20-1|TRBJ2-7
CSAPDKTGGSYEQYF
>TRBV7-9|TRBJ2-7
CASSTTGTDYEQYF
>TRBV6-1|TRBJ2-6
CASSARAGTSSGANVLTF
>TRBV2|TRBJ2-7
CASSPVSGKQYF
>TRBV6-4|TRBJ2-3
CASSVLGSSTDTQYF
>TRBV18|TRBJ2-7
CASSPQERGEQYF
>TRBV3-1|TRBJ2-7
CASSQAIPYEQYF
>TRBV18|TRBJ1-2
CASSPLTGEQNYGYTF
>TRBV9|TRBJ2-1
CASSVTGGRDEQFF
>TRBV18|TRBJ1-3
CASSPKQGKTIYF
>TRBV6-6|TRBJ1-6
CASSLGQASYNSPLHF
>TRBV20-1|TRBJ1-4
CSARDREKLFF
>TRBV29-1|TRBJ2-1
CSVRDIRQFF
>TRBV14|TRBJ1-5
CASSQTGQGNQPQHF
>TRBV7-9|TRBJ1-1
CASSLSLGAALEAFF
>TRBV7-6|TRBJ2-3
CASSSRYADTQYF
>TRBV2|TRBJ2-1
CASNANEQFF
>TRBV7-8|TRBJ2-3
CASSLEDQDTQYF
>TRBV19|TRBJ2-1
CASNTQASGSGEQFF
>TRBV3-1|TRBJ1-5
CASSQGRQPQHF